This TCR beta chain was sequenced in a study of blood T cell repertoires in COVID-19. As for the study in general: From the United States, Italy and Spain came samples of acute and convalescent COVID-19. T cells, B-cell-depleted T cells, or PBMCs provided the cDNA or gDNA that served as material.

In the authors' methods: Estimated nucleated cell counts came from reference gene primer amplification. Assay: immunoSEQ multiplex PCR; the TCRdb copy retains only in-frame clones and omits some. V and J calls and clone size are copied from that table; D and trimming were computed from the DNA. The sample shows around 160,000 clones, around 90% of them seen only once. The sample taken for sequencing was peripheral blood. The TCR originated in a man aged 55-75 years with active or convalescent COVID-19.

Written as DNA, the CDR3 is TGTGCCTGGTCGAGGACCGGGAGCAACTATGGCTACACCTTC. Translating it yields CAWSRTGSNYGYTF. This chain uses TRBV30 with TRBJ1-2; D is ambiguous. V gave up 5 bases and J gave up 2 bases, with 15 bases separating them. Germline V gene sequence: CDR1 GTSNPN, CDR2 SVGIG (reference sequence). The CDR3 length is 14 residues.